The text below deals with one TCR beta chain. Its specificity is not known. Assay: immunoSEQ multiplex PCR; the TCRdb copy retains only in-frame clones and omits some. The sample includes fewer than 60,000 clones, 65% of them seen just once. The data were taken from a study of a mutant IDH1 vaccine in newly diagnosed glioma. Across the study: Sex among treated patients split about 62% male, about 40% female; mean age was roughly 40 years. Patients got radiotherapy, temozolomide, or both beforehand, and most got both.

Germline CDR1 is SGHRS and CDR2 is YFSETQ. V trimming: 2 bases; J trimming: 3 bases; junction bases outside the gene matches: 3. This CDR3 has 15 amino acids. Time point described: week 47, end of study. Every single dose of the vaccine, 300 ug of mutant IDH1 20-mer peptide, came with topical imiquimod. The vaccination schedule gave patients eight doses in weeks 1, 3, 5, 7, 11, 15, 19 and 23. New WHO grade 3 or 4 IDH1-mutant, ATRX-lost astrocytomas were present in all donors. This chain links TRBV5-1 with TRBJ2-5, with TRBD2 identical over 11 bases. The source was peripheral blood mononuclear cells (PBMCs), collected from a glioma patient whose treatment included an IDH1 peptide vaccine. The TCR sequence derives from a man between 40 and 49 years old with glioma. Some clones in this sample may be carry-over from other donors' samples. CDR3 region: CASSLLSGGEETQYF. CDR3 DNA sequence: TGCGCCAGCAGCTTACTTAGCGGGGGGGAAGAGACCCAGTACTTC.